Detailed here is one T cell receptor (beta chain). Its antigen target is currently unknown. Base qualities are missing; no much larger clone stands one base away. Using the deep immunoSEQ assay, TCR CDR3 regions were amplified from genomic DNA by multiplex PCR. Extracted genomic DNA from each cell subset was distributed evenly across all wells of several immunoSEQ 96-well plates, and each plate was treated as a replicate. For sorted subsets, roughly 190 ng of genomic DNA, equivalent to 25,000 to 35,000 T cell genomes, went into each replicate PCR. The purified libraries were quantified using a Qubit 3.0 fluorometer, sized with a Bioanalyzer 2100, and then quantified again using the KAPA Library Quantification kit. A separate single-read 150-cycle Illumina NextSeq 550 flow cell was used to sequence each immunoSEQ 96-well plate. As for the authors' bioinformatics: Because the immunoSEQ output included only junctional sequences and no quality scores, the filtering could not be the same as the filtering used for full-length reads. Sequences were annotated with PyIR, a Python wrapper for IgBLAST v1.9, and V/J genes and CDR3 were assigned using IMGT germline references. Any read was removed if the V/J assignment was weak (E-value above 1e-6), the CDR3 was missing, or the read contained stop codons, out-of-frame junctions, or ambiguous translated residues. V3J clonotypes were defined by identical inferred V gene, J gene, and CDR3 amino acid sequence. Percentage overlap between repertoires was calculated by dividing the number of shared unique clonotypes by the size of the smaller repertoire. RTK rarefaction, the Chao1 estimator, and Recon v2.1 estimates of unobserved clonotypes were used to assess repertoire richness. Generation probabilities were computed with OLGA for all TCRbeta clonotypes obtained by the gDNA method from four donors. TCRdb's version of the immuneACCESS table is confined to in-frame rearrangements and falls short of the full clone set. An unresolved V gene accounts for under half of the shortfall where checked; the remainder is of unknown origin. The DNA was the basis for D and trimming; V, J and clone size are from that table. This sample comprises approximately 2.5 million clones, approximately 90% of them detected only once. Of the sample, 0.13% to 0.15% falls within the top ten clones.

Healthy HIV-negative adults with no recently reported acute infections or vaccinations were included as donors. Every donor was a Caucasian adult living in Nashville, Tennessee, USA. Magnetic negative selection was used to enrich CD4+ T cells, after which naive cells were positively selected on CD45RA and the negative fraction became the memory subset. Blood was obtained by leukapheresis, after which PBMCs were separated by Ficoll-Histopaque density gradient centrifugation and cryopreserved in liquid nitrogen vapor phase. Purity and quantity of every magnetically sorted T cell population were checked by analytical flow cytometry. Each sorted fraction had its genomic DNA isolated and then quantified by UV absorbance on a Nanodrop 2000c. For this chain, trimming is 1 base at the V end and 9 bases at the J end, and the number of junction bases without a gene match is 3. The CDR3 sequence holds 14 residues, the cysteine and phenylalanine included. Just the 42-base CDR3 DNA is kept, in frame starting at base 1. CDR1 LGHNT and CDR2 FRNRAP are derived from the germline V gene.

This entry belongs to a study of shared clonotypes between healthy human individuals (dated by TCRdb to about 2020). Broadly, across the study: A couple of women and a few men aged 18 to 49 years were included in the cohort. For each donor, CD4 naive and CD4 memory were each run on three plates, CD8 naive on two plates, and CD8 memory on one plate. Blood TCR repertoires of four to six healthy adults were deeply sequenced to estimate repertoire size and the extent of clonotype sharing between individuals. To increase sequencing depth and limit assay-specific biases, TCR repertoire library preparation and sequencing were carried out by different laboratories using diverse techniques. Per donor, leukapheresis produced somewhere between about 0.8 and 9.5 billion PBMCs. General conclusions and limits of the study: Rarefaction of sorted-subset datasets indicated incomplete sequencing despite the large sequencing depth. Because the study included a small number of donors, the genetic and exposure-history diversity represented was limited. Pairwise subsampling led to the expectation that sequencing depth would affect the degree of clonotype sharing among donors. Across several donors, approximately 5% of naive CD4, approximately 4% of naive CD8, about 2.3% of memory CD4, and under 0.45% of memory CD8 clonotypes were shared. Naive subsets generally had larger estimated clonotype richness than memory subsets did. Higher generation probabilities were observed for clonotypes shared by all four sorted-subset donors than for non-shared clonotypes. Sampling was restricted to blood, and TCR repertoires in tissues likely differ from the TCR repertoires found in blood.

The clonotype comes from a man aged 18-30 years in good health. The sample comprised naive CD4+ T cells sorted from blood. In the paper's terms, the cell subset or site label means: CD45RA+ positively selected. Here the chain combines TRBV12-5 and TRBJ2-1; 10 middle bases align to TRBD2. In nucleotide form, the sequence is TGTGCTAGTGGTTTGGCCCTAGCGGGAGTTGAGCAGTTCTTC. This gives the protein CASGLALAGVEQFF.